One and the same sample provided the 29 T cell receptor beta chains below, sequenced in a study of cytomegalovirus exposure and HLA in healthy donors (dated by TCRdb to the late 2010s). Library preparation was by the immunoSEQ multiplex PCR assay. Here the immuneACCESS table is served through TCRdb, limited to in-frame sequences with V and J called. Missing clones are a known gap in these copies; in checked studies unresolved V genes cover under half, and the rest lacks a known reason. The sample records some 320,000 clones, roughly nine tenths of which are singletons. More than 0.9% of the sample goes to the ten largest clones. The specimen was PBMCs. The receptors were sampled from a woman in her twenties or thirties in good health and CMV-seropositive.

The chain employs TRBV6-5 and TRBJ1-1; D is uncertain. The germline gives CDR1 MNHEY, CDR2 SVGAGI. Between the trimmed V and J ends, which lost 6 bases and 5 bases, there was a span of 4 bases. The CDR3 runs 10 residues. In DNA form, the CDR3 reads TGTGCCAGCAGAGGTACTGAAGCTTTCTTT. Its translation: CASRGTEAFF.

The chain employs TRBV29-1 and TRBJ2-1; D unclear. With 6 bases removed from V and 5 bases from J, the gap between germline ends came to 17 bases. The CDR3 runs to 14 residues. Germline V gives CDR1 SQVTM, CDR2 ANQGSEA. CDR3 DNA sequence: TGCAGCGTAGTTGGTCGGCCTAATAACAATGAGCAGTTCTTC. The encoded protein is CSVVGRPNNNEQFF.

The rearrangement links TRBV5-1 to TRBJ2-1; 13 nucleotides agree with TRBD2. The CDR3 has 15 residues. The germline V gene encodes CDR1 SGHRS and CDR2 YFSETQ. V trimming: 4 bases; J trimming: 8 bases; junction bases outside the gene matches: 6. The DNA for the CDR3 is TGCGCCAGCAGCCCCGGACTAGCGGGAGAAGATGAGCAGTTCTTC. This codes for CASSPGLAGEDEQFF.

The chain links TRBV29-1 to TRBJ1-3, with 7 bases identical to TRBD1. Germline CDR1 reads SQVTM; CDR2 reads ANQGSEA. J lost 0 bases, V lost 6 bases, and 11 bases had no gene match. The CDR3 runs 16 residues. This CDR3 reads CSVLKTGRSSGNTIYF. CDR3 DNA sequence: TGCAGCGTCCTAAAGACAGGGAGGTCCTCTGGAAACACCATATATTTT.

The rearrangement links TRBV30 to TRBJ2-7; TRBD1 matches 8 bases. The CDR3 totals 17 residues. CDR1 and CDR2 (germline): GTSNPN, SVGIG (reference sequence). With V trimmed by 0 bases and J by 1 base, 11 bases remained unmatched. The CDR3 reads CAWSVLTLDRVSYEQYF. CDR3 coding DNA: TGTGCCTGGAGTGTATTAACCCTGGACAGGGTTTCCTACGAGCAGTACTTC.

The chain has TRBV27 and TRBJ1-6, with 8 bases lining up with TRBD1. Germline CDR1 and CDR2: MNHEY and SMNVEV (reference sequence). V was pared by 1 base and J by 7 bases, with 3 bases of the junction left unmatched. The CDR3 has 15 residues. Written as DNA, the CDR3 is TGTGCCAGCAGTTTATGGGCAGGGGGCAATTCACCCCTCCACTTT. This translates into CASSLWAGGNSPLHF.

CDR3 region: CASSYLASGRGEQYF. In nucleotides, the CDR3 is TGTGCCAGCAGTTACTTGGCTAGCGGGAGGGGAGAGCAGTACTTC. The chain uses TRBV6-5 and TRBJ2-7, with 12 nucleotides matching TRBD2. The junction had 5 bases not matched to a gene; V was cut back by 1 base and J by 7 bases. This CDR3 has 15 residues. In germline, CDR1 is MNHEY, CDR2 SVGAGI.

The chain is built from TRBV30 and TRBJ1-4; D may be TRBD1 (5 bases). CDR3 length equals 14 residues. V was clipped by 5 bases and J by 7 bases, with 17 bases between them. Germline lookup yields CDR1 GTSNPN and CDR2 SVGIG (reference sequence). CDR3 nucleotides: TGTGCCTGGTCGTGGATGAGGGGTTCTGAAAAACTGTTTTTT. This sequence encodes CAWSWMRGSEKLFF.

The V gene is TRBV5-1, the J gene TRBJ1-2; D remains unclear. The CDR3 loop spans 15 amino acids. Trimming took 1 base from V and 7 from J, leaving 17 bases between them. Per the germline V gene, CDR1 is SGHRS and CDR2 is YFSETQ. The CDR3: CASSLSGRSSLGYTF. In DNA, the CDR3 is TGCGCCAGCAGCTTGTCCGGCAGATCCTCCCTTGGCTACACCTTC.

V gene TRBV9 combines with J gene TRBJ2-1; weak D call: TRBD2 (6 bases). Germline CDR1 and CDR2: SGDLS and YYNGEE. This CDR3 comprises 15 residues. The V end lost 4 bases, the J end lost 7 bases, and 18 bases lay between the germline ends. CDR3 DNA: TGTGCCAGCAGCCCGCGTATGGAGGGGAGAAATGAGCAGTTCTTC. It codes for CASSPRMEGRNEQFF.

The chain is built from TRBV9 and TRBJ2-3; D perhaps matches TRBD1 (6 bases). Deletions cut 0 bases from V and 4 bases from J, with 9 bases between. CDR1 is SGDLS and CDR2 is YYNGEE in the germline V gene. The CDR3 totals 14 residues. CDR3 amino acids: CASSVGAGADTQYF. In nucleotides, the CDR3 is TGTGCCAGCAGCGTAGGGGCAGGGGCAGATACGCAGTATTTT.

The chain links TRBV6-5 to TRBJ1-1, with TRBD1 as a possible D gene (6 bases). The CDR3 covers 15 residues. CDR1 and CDR2 from the germline V gene are MNHEY and SVGAGI. V shed 7 bases and J shed 0 bases, with 15 bases lying between them. CDR3 bases: TGTGCCAGCACCACAGGGAGGCACATGAACACTGAAGCTTTCTTT. Translating gives CASTTGRHMNTEAFF.

The chain combines TRBV28 with TRBJ2-1; possible D gene TRBD2, 6 bases. V lost 5 bases and J 5 bases, leaving 19 bases between the germline ends. CDR1 and CDR2 (germline): MDHEN, SYDVKM. The CDR3 sequence is 16 residues long. The CDR3 DNA reads as TGTGCCAGCAGTCCTCCTGTTGGGGCGGGGCACAATGAGCAGTTCTTC. Protein product: CASSPPVGAGHNEQFF.

The rearrangement joins TRBV6-5 to TRBJ1-3; D is uncertain. Germline-derived CDR1 and CDR2 are MNHEY and SVGAGI. This CDR3 is built from 15 residues. V lost 6 bases and J 0 bases, leaving 12 bases between the germline ends. CDR3 nucleotides: TGTGCCAGCAGATCCGGGATAAACTCTGGAAACACCATATATTTT. Its translation: CASRSGINSGNTIYF.

V is TRBV28 and J is TRBJ2-7; D might be TRBD1 (6 bases). The V end lost 5 bases, the J end lost 1 base, and 12 bases lay between the germline ends. Germline CDR1 reads MDHEN; CDR2 reads SYDVKM. CDR3 length: 14 residues. Here the CDR3 DNA reads TGTGCCAGCAGTCCCCCGGGACAATCCTACGAGCAGTACTTC. This codes for CASSPPGQSYEQYF.

The chain combines TRBV2 with TRBJ1-2, with TRBD1 matching 7 bases. The CDR3 runs to 14 residues. Germline CDR1 is SNHLY and CDR2 is FYNNEI. Trimming removed 8 bases from V and 5 bases from J; junction bases left unmatched: 11. The CDR3 region has the DNA TGTGCCAGCCCGGGACAGAGGGTAATGTATGGCTACACCTTC. It is translated as CASPGQRVMYGYTF.

This clone came up a few times. The CDR3 DNA is TGTGCCAGCAGCAGAAGGACAGGGAAGAACACTGAAGCTTTCTTT. Its protein product is CASSRRTGKNTEAFF. The J gene is TRBJ1-1, the V gene TRBV28; 8 bases are shared with TRBD1. Germline CDR1 reads MDHEN; CDR2 reads SYDVKM. The CDR3 loop spans 15 amino acids. V gave up 6 bases and J gave up 1 base; unmatched junction bases: 7.

V and J are TRBV15 and TRBJ2-6; the D gene is possibly TRBD2 (5 bases). Per the germline V gene, CDR1 is LNHNV and CDR2 is YYDKDF (reference sequence). The CDR3 contains 16 residues. Trimming removed 5 bases from V and 3 bases from J, with 14 bases in between. The CDR3 reads CATSPRGGYGANVLTF. CDR3 coding DNA: TGTGCCACCAGCCCCCGAGGAGGTTATGGGGCCAACGTCCTGACTTTC. Together with reference TRBV15 and TRBJ2-6, the CDR3 gives the full variable domain: DAMVIQNPRYQVTQFGKPVTLSCSQTLNHNVMYWYQQKSSQAPKLLFHYYDKDFNNEADTPDNFQSRRPNTSFCFLDIRSPGLGDTAMYLCATSPRGGYGANVLTFGAGSRLTVL.

The chain links TRBV4-3 to TRBJ2-2; D remains unclear. Per the germline V gene, CDR1 is LGHNA and CDR2 is YSLEER. CDR3 size: 15 residues. The V gene lost 1 base and the J gene lost 8 bases, with 14 bases spanning the gap. The CDR3 nucleotides are TGCGCCAGCAGCCAAGTCATTGGGGTAGCAGGGGAGCTGTTTTTT. This encodes CASSQVIGVAGELFF.

CDR3 sequence (DNA): TGTGCCAGCTTGGGGCTTCAGGGTCCCGGTGAGCAGTTCTTC. It is translated as CASLGLQGPGEQFF. The chain employs TRBV18 and TRBJ2-1; D might be TRBD1 (5 bases). The V and J ends lost 7 bases and 9 bases respectively, with 19 bases between them. There are 14 residues in the CDR3. Germline CDR1 KGHSH, CDR2 LQKENI.

This clone was seen more than once but under ten times. The rearrangement links TRBV30 to TRBJ2-3; TRBD2 matches 9 bases. The CDR3 runs to 16 residues. J gave up 3 bases and V 0 bases, and 7 bases lay outside the gene matches. Germline V gene sequence: CDR1 GTSNPN, CDR2 SVGIG (reference sequence). As DNA, the CDR3 is TGTGCCTGGAGTGTATTTGCGGGAGGGGGAACAGATACGCAGTATTTT. This gives the protein CAWSVFAGGGTDTQYF.

This clone was seen only once. V is TRBV6-4 and J is TRBJ1-1, with a weak D call TRBD1 (5 bases). Germline loops: CDR1 MRHNA, CDR2 SNTAGT. V was pared by 4 bases and J by 4 bases, with 10 bases between. This CDR3 comprises 13 residues. The CDR3 DNA reads as TGTGCCAGCAGTGTCGACAGTTTCACTGAAGCTTTCTTT. Translation gives CASSVDSFTEAFF.

The chain uses TRBV5-1 and TRBJ2-5, with D maybe TRBD2 (6 bases). There are 16 residues in the CDR3. Trimming removed 1 base from V and 5 bases from J, with 18 bases in between. Germline lookup yields CDR1 SGHRS and CDR2 YFSETQ. Here the CDR3 reads CASSLYPGVTAETQYF. The CDR3 DNA reads as TGCGCCAGCAGCTTGTATCCGGGGGTGACGGCGGAGACCCAGTACTTC.

The chain couples TRBV9 to TRBJ2-1; TRBD2 agrees at 9 bases. The J segment lost 7 bases and the V segment lost 4 bases, leaving 12 bases of the junction unmatched. This CDR3 has 16 amino acids. Germline loops: CDR1 SGDLS, CDR2 YYNGEE. In nucleotides, the CDR3 is TGTGCCAGCAGCCTAGCAGGCGGGAGGGTTGAGAATGAGCAGTTCTTC. Amino acid sequence: CASSLAGGRVENEQFF. Together with reference TRBV9 and TRBJ2-1, the CDR3 gives the full variable domain: DSGVTQTPKHLITATGQRVTLRCSPRSGDLSVYWYQQSLDQGLQFLIQYYNGEERAKGNILERFSAQQFPDLHSELNLSSLELGDSALYFCASSLAGGRVENEQFFGPGTRLTVL.

The rearrangement links TRBV6-1 to TRBJ1-4, with 10 bases fitting TRBD1. Germline V gene data show CDR1 as MNHNS and CDR2 as SASEGT. This CDR3 contains 14 residues. With V trimmed by 7 bases and J by 7 bases, 6 bases remained unmatched. CDR3 in amino acids: CASNRQGAAEKLFF. CDR3 nucleotide sequence: TGTGCCAGCAATCGACAGGGGGCGGCTGAAAAACTGTTTTTT.

The V call is TRBV5-4, the J call TRBJ1-1, with D possibly TRBD1 on 6 matching bases. The V gene's germline CDR1 is SGHNT and CDR2 YYREEE (reference sequence). The CDR3 totals 15 residues. V lost 2 bases, J lost 5 bases, and 16 bases lay in between. The CDR3 spells CASSFPEGVGTEAFF. CDR3 DNA: TGTGCCAGCAGCTTTCCCGAGGGGGTAGGGACTGAAGCTTTCTTT.

This chain uses TRBV6-1 with TRBJ1-3; D call uncertain. V lost 6 bases and J lost 1, with 13 bases in between. Germline-derived CDR1 and CDR2 are MNHNS and SASEGT. This CDR3 has 15 residues. CDR3 sequence reads: CASSPPFGSGNTIYF. The CDR3 coding sequence is TGTGCCAGCAGCCCCCCGTTTGGATCTGGAAACACCATATATTTT.

The sample holds one count of this clone. The CDR3 sequence: CASTATGGVQPQHF. The CDR3 nucleotides are TGTGCCAGTACCGCTACAGGGGGGGTTCAGCCCCAGCATTTT. V and J are TRBV19 and TRBJ1-5; 8 nucleotides align to TRBD1. The V segment lost 7 bases and the J segment 6 bases; nucleotides outside the gene matches: 8. Germline V gene data show CDR1 as LNHDA and CDR2 as SQIVND (reference sequence). The CDR3 is 14 amino acids.

CDR3 in DNA: TGCAGCGCCCTTCCCCGGGACAGGGGTTTCGAGCAGTACTTC. Protein product: CSALPRDRGFEQYF. The V gene is TRBV29-1, the J gene TRBJ2-7; TRBD1 aligns across 10 bases. The V segment lost 7 bases and the J segment 6 bases; nucleotides outside the gene matches: 12. CDR1 is SQVTM, CDR2 ANQGSEA, per germline. The length of the CDR3 is 14 residues.